The 32 T cell receptor beta chains below come from one sample, sequenced in a study of shared clonotypes between healthy human individuals. The assay was immunoSEQ multiplex PCR, and TCRdb's table has in-frame clones only and misses some. This sample has more than 2 million clones, with 95% found just once. Sequencing was carried out using naive CD4+ T cells sorted from blood. Specified subset: CD45RA+ positively selected. The receptors originated from a man younger than 35 in good health.

V is TRBV6-5 and J is TRBJ1-4, with D maybe TRBD1 (5 bases). With 0 bases removed from V and 5 bases from J, the gap between germline ends came to 10 bases. Germline CDR1 and CDR2: MNHEY and SVGAGI. The length of the CDR3 is 15 residues. Here the CDR3 DNA reads TGTGCCAGCAGTTACTCTGGGGGGGGAAATGAAAAACTGTTTTTT. This encodes CASSYSGGGNEKLFF.

V gene TRBV10-3 combines with J gene TRBJ2-6, with TRBD1 matching over 8 bases. CDR3 length equals 17 residues. V lost 4 bases, J lost 1 base, and 6 bases stayed unmatched. Looked up from germline, CDR1 is ENHRY and CDR2 is SYGVKD. CDR3 loop: CAISAGQGGSGANVLTF. For the CDR3, the DNA is TGTGCCATCAGTGCAGGACAGGGTGGATCTGGGGCCAACGTCCTGACTTTC.

As regards this clone: Other nucleotide sequences from this sample produce the same CDR3. The J gene is TRBJ2-7, the V gene TRBV7-2, with 7 bases fitting TRBD2. V gave up 4 bases and J gave up 3 bases; unmatched junction bases: 3. There are 13 residues in the CDR3. Germline V gene sequence: CDR1 SGHTA, CDR2 FQGNSA. The DNA for the CDR3 is TGTGCCAGCAGCTCGACGGGGGGCTACGAGCAGTACTTC. This translates into CASSSTGGYEQYF.

The chain combines TRBV5-6 with TRBJ2-3; D is perhaps TRBD1 (6 bases). The V end lost 3 bases, the J end lost 0 bases, and 11 bases lay between the germline ends. In germline, CDR1 is SGHDT, CDR2 YYEEEE. CDR3 size: 15 residues. CDR3 DNA: TGTGCCAGCAGCTATATGGGGACAAGCACAGATACGCAGTATTTT. This translates into CASSYMGTSTDTQYF.

The chain uses TRBV21-1 and TRBJ1-4. TRBV21-1 is designated a pseudogene. The CDR3 has 15 amino acids. The CDR3 spells CASSKDKRIVKKLFF. In DNA, the CDR3 is TGTGCCAGCAGCAAAGACAAAAGGATCGTGAAAAAACTGTTTTTT.

The genes are TRBV9 and TRBJ2-3; perhaps D is TRBD1 or TRBD2 (5 bases each). The germline V and J ends were trimmed by 0 bases and 0 bases, with 11 bases remaining between them. Germline V gene data show CDR1 as SGDLS and CDR2 as YYNGEE. There are 16 residues in the CDR3. The CDR3 protein is CASSVVVGPSTDTQYF. As DNA, the CDR3 is TGTGCCAGCAGCGTAGTGGTGGGACCTAGCACAGATACGCAGTATTTT.

The chain uses TRBV7-2 and TRBJ2-7; D might be TRBD1 or TRBD2, each matching 5 bases. Trimming took off 5 bases at V and 2 bases at J, with 13 bases between the two ends. CDR3 length: 14 amino acids. The germline gives CDR1 SGHTA, CDR2 FQGNSA. The DNA of the CDR3 is TGTGCCAGCAGCCACGGGACCATCCCCTACGAGCAGTACTTC. Its translation: CASSHGTIPYEQYF. The whole variable domain, remainder taken from reference TRBV7-2 and TRBJ2-7, is GAGVSQSPSNKVTEKGKDVELRCDPISGHTALYWYRQSLGQGLEFLIYFQGNSAPDKSGLPSDRFSAERTGGSVSTLTIQRTQQEDSAVYLCASSHGTIPYEQYFGPGTRLTVT.

The chain joins TRBV7-2 to TRBJ2-7, with D maybe TRBD1 (5 bases). V shed 2 bases and J shed 9 bases, with 11 bases lying between them. The CDR3 has 12 residues. Per the germline V gene, CDR1 is SGHTA and CDR2 is FQGNSA. The CDR3 bases are TGTGCCAGCAGCTTATATCCGCAGGGGCAGTACTTC. Protein product: CASSLYPQGQYF.

This clone was observed a single time. The same CDR3 can be traced to other DNA sequences in this sample. The chain joins TRBV18 to TRBJ2-3; D unresolved. CDR1 and CDR2 from the germline V gene are KGHSH and LQKENI. The CDR3 loop spans 14 amino acids. The V end lost 3 bases, the J end lost 0 bases, and 7 bases lay between the germline ends. Written as DNA, the CDR3 is TGTGCCAGCTCACCGGTACAGAGCACAGATACGCAGTATTTT. Its translation: CASSPVQSTDTQYF.

The chain recombines TRBV2 with TRBJ1-6; 8 nucleotides agree with TRBD1. The ends lost 7 bases at V and 9 bases at J; junction bases unmatched: 11. The CDR3 spans 15 residues. The germline CDR1 and CDR2 sequences are SNHLY and FYNNEI. The CDR3 sequence is CASTEDRVPGSPLHF. In DNA form, the CDR3 reads TGTGCCAGCACCGAGGACAGGGTACCAGGTTCACCCCTCCACTTT.

This chain uses TRBV5-1 with TRBJ1-1, with 12 positions matching TRBD1. CDR3 length equals 17 residues. Germline V gene lookup returns CDR1 SGHRS and CDR2 YFSETQ. V was pared by 0 bases and J by 4 bases, with 7 bases of the junction left unmatched. Here the CDR3 reads CASSLVGTGGWGTEAFF. The DNA for the CDR3 is TGCGCCAGCAGCTTGGTAGGGACAGGGGGCTGGGGCACTGAAGCTTTCTTT.

The chain links TRBV7-2 to TRBJ2-2; no definite D call. Germline assignment: CDR1 SGHTA and CDR2 FQGNSA. Between the trimmed V and J ends, which lost 5 bases and 2 bases, there was a span of 9 bases. CDR3 length: 14 amino acids. Here the CDR3 reads CASSPSPNTGELFF. As DNA, the CDR3 is TGTGCCAGCAGCCCAAGCCCAAACACCGGGGAGCTGTTTTTT.

This sequence joins TRBV27 and TRBJ2-7, with TRBD1 as a possible D gene (7 bases). CDR1 and CDR2 (germline): MNHEY, SMNVEV (reference sequence). The CDR3 has 15 residues. V was pared by 2 bases and J by 3 bases, with 14 bases between. The CDR3 loop is CASSLKAGGFYEQYF. DNA of the CDR3: TGTGCCAGCAGTTTAAAGGCAGGGGGGTTCTACGAGCAGTACTTC.

The V gene is TRBV7-2, the J gene TRBJ1-3; D ambiguous. The CDR3 has 16 residues. CDR1 and CDR2 from the germline V gene are SGHTA and FQGNSA. The ends were cut back, 4 bases at V and 0 bases at J, with 13 bases in the middle. The CDR3 here is CASSSNSLYSGNTIYF. The CDR3, as DNA: TGTGCCAGCAGCTCGAACAGCCTTTACTCTGGAAACACCATATATTTT.

The chain links TRBV10-3 to TRBJ1-1; possibly TRBD1 for D (5 bases). Germline V gene data show CDR1 as ENHRY and CDR2 as SYGVKD. V lost 11 bases to trimming and J lost 4 bases, with 17 bases between them. There are 13 residues in the CDR3. CDR3 loop: CAVFQGPATEAFF. CDR3 DNA: TGTGCCGTCTTTCAGGGTCCGGCCACTGAAGCTTTCTTT.

The chain recombines TRBV11-2 with TRBJ1-4; TRBD1 matches 7 bases. With 5 bases clipped from V and 12 bases from J, the junction kept 9 bases outside the gene matches. CDR3 length: 13 residues. The germline V gene has CDR1 SGHAT and CDR2 FQNNGV. The chain's CDR3 is CASSRTGGWELFF. The CDR3 nucleotides are TGTGCCAGCAGCAGGACAGGTGGTTGGGAACTGTTTTTT.

Regarding this clone: The sample has other DNA sequences that encode this CDR3 too. The chain joins TRBV30 to TRBJ1-6, with 7 bases aligning to TRBD1. Trimming cost V 0 bases and J 10 bases; bases outside gene matches: 6. Germline values: CDR1 GTSNPN, CDR2 SVGIG (reference sequence). The CDR3 extends over 14 amino acids. This CDR3 is CAWSVRQGDSPLHF. Here the CDR3 DNA reads TGTGCCTGGAGTGTACGACAGGGAGACTCACCCCTCCACTTT.

V gene TRBV5-6 combines with J gene TRBJ2-7; 8 bases are shared with TRBD1. The length of the CDR3 is 14 residues. Germline V CDR1 and CDR2: SGHDT, YYEEEE. V was clipped by 2 bases and J by 4 bases; unmatched bases: 5. CDR3 sequence: CASSFKDRAYEQYF. The CDR3 DNA is TGTGCCAGCAGCTTTAAGGACAGGGCTTACGAGCAGTACTTC.

This chain links TRBV9 with TRBJ2-1; D is uncertain. Germline-derived CDR1 and CDR2 are SGDLS and YYNGEE. The CDR3 extends over 15 amino acids. Trimming cost V 3 bases and J 2 bases, with 12 bases left between them. CDR3 sequence (DNA): TGTGCCAGCAGCGGGTTAAGGAGTCCCTACAATGAGCAGTTCTTC. This sequence encodes CASSGLRSPYNEQFF.

The chain joins TRBV30 to TRBJ2-7, with 9 bases aligning to TRBD2. J lost 2 bases, V lost 4 bases, and 18 bases had no gene match. Germline V CDR1 and CDR2: GTSNPN, SVGIG (reference sequence). The CDR3 is made up of 18 amino acids. The DNA for the CDR3 is TGTGCCTGGAAGAGAAGTAGGGCGGGGGGGCTATTCCCCTACGAGCAGTACTTC. This codes for CAWKRSRAGGLFPYEQYF.

This chain joins TRBV5-4 and TRBJ2-5; D is uncertain. This CDR3 region has 16 residues. The germline V gene encodes CDR1 SGHNT and CDR2 YYREEE (reference sequence). The V end was cut by 4 bases, the J end by 5 bases, with 21 bases between. CDR3 sequence reads: CASSPEGGPKQETQYF. The CDR3 nucleotides read TGTGCCAGCAGCCCGGAAGGTGGTCCGAAGCAGGAGACCCAGTACTTC.

The chain recombines TRBV11-2 with TRBJ2-7; D is perhaps TRBD1 (6 bases). V lost 4 bases to trimming and J lost 1 base, with 17 bases between them. The CDR3 has 16 residues. In germline, CDR1 is SGHAT, CDR2 FQNNGV. DNA of the CDR3: TGTGCCAGCAGCTCCACCCAGGGGAAAAATTCCTACGAGCAGTACTTC. It encodes CASSSTQGKNSYEQYF.

This chain joins TRBV30 and TRBJ2-6; TRBD2 might be the D (5 bases). There are 14 residues in the CDR3. Looked up from germline, CDR1 is GTSNPN and CDR2 is SVGIG (reference sequence). Trimming left V 5 bases short and J 0 bases short, with 8 bases between. CDR3 bases: TGTGCCTGGGTCCGGGGCTCTGGGGCCAACGTCCTGACTTTC. It codes for CAWVRGSGANVLTF. Full variable domain (outside the CDR3, taken from reference TRBV30 and TRBJ2-6): SQTIHQWPATLVQPVGSPLSLECTVEGTSNPNLYWYRQAAGRGLQLLFYSVGIGQISSEVPQNLSASRPQDRQFILSSKKLLLSDSGFYLCAWVRGSGANVLTFGAGSRLTVL.

This sequence joins TRBV7-2 and TRBJ2-1; 9 nucleotides match TRBD1. V shed 3 bases and J 1 base; nucleotides not matched to a gene: 7. Germline V gives CDR1 SGHTA, CDR2 FQGNSA. The CDR3 spans 17 residues. In nucleotides, the CDR3 is TGTGCCAGCAGCTTTTTCGGACAGGGGTGGTCCTACAATGAGCAGTTCTTC. Translating gives CASSFFGQGWSYNEQFF. Combining the CDR3 with reference TRBV7-2 and TRBJ2-1 gives the whole variable domain GAGVSQSPSNKVTEKGKDVELRCDPISGHTALYWYRQSLGQGLEFLIYFQGNSAPDKSGLPSDRFSAERTGGSVSTLTIQRTQQEDSAVYLCASSFFGQGWSYNEQFFGPGTRLTVL.

This chain connects TRBV2 to TRBJ2-1; possibly TRBD1 or TRBD2 for D (5 bases each). Germline CDR1 reads SNHLY; CDR2 reads FYNNEI. The length of the CDR3 is 14 residues. V shed 5 bases and J shed 4 bases, with 12 bases lying between them. Here the CDR3 reads CASSTGEGYNEQFF. The DNA of the CDR3 is TGTGCCAGCAGTACAGGCGAGGGGTACAATGAGCAGTTCTTC.

J is TRBJ2-2 and V is TRBV18; 8 bases map to TRBD1. Germline V CDR1 and CDR2: KGHSH, LQKENI. V lost 1 base and J lost 6; bases outside the gene matches: 7. This CDR3 has 16 residues. CDR3 DNA sequence: TGTGCCAGCTCACCACGTATGACAGGGGATGCCGGGGAGCTGTTTTTT. It specifies CASSPRMTGDAGELFF.

CDR3 bases: TGTGCCAGCAGCGACTCACCAGGGAACTACGAGCAGTACTTC. Its protein product is CASSDSPGNYEQYF. The J gene is TRBJ2-7, the V gene TRBV6-6; a weak D match, TRBD1 (5 bases). Germline lookup yields CDR1 MNHNY and CDR2 SVGAGI (reference sequence). The V end lost 6 bases, the J end lost 3 bases, and 15 bases lay between the germline ends. The CDR3 loop spans 14 amino acids.

This clone was counted between two and nine times. The CDR3 spells CACNTGTGGGEQFF. For the CDR3, the DNA is TGTGCCTGCAATACCGGGACAGGGGGCGGTGAGCAGTTCTTC. The V gene is TRBV30, the J gene TRBJ2-1, with 12 bases that match TRBD1. The ends lost 6 bases at V and 9 bases at J; junction bases unmatched: 9. The CDR3 length is 14 residues. Germline V lookup: CDR1 GTSNPN, CDR2 SVGIG (reference sequence).

A single count supports this clone. V and J are TRBV5-1 and TRBJ2-3; no definite D call. The CDR3 is made up of 15 amino acids. The germline CDR1 and CDR2 sequences are SGHRS and YFSETQ. Trimming took 0 bases from V and 1 from J, leaving 9 bases between them. CDR3 sequence reads: CASSLEIWGTDTQYF. The CDR3 coding sequence is TGCGCCAGCAGCTTGGAAATATGGGGCACAGATACGCAGTATTTT.

The chain recombines TRBV19 with TRBJ2-1; D ambiguous. The CDR3 spans 14 residues. Germline-derived CDR1 and CDR2 are LNHDA and SQIVND (reference sequence). V lost 3 bases and J 3 bases, leaving 9 bases between the germline ends. CDR3 amino acids: CASSISQIYNEQFF. CDR3 coding DNA: TGTGCCAGTAGTATTAGTCAGATCTACAATGAGCAGTTCTTC.

The gene calls are TRBV18 and TRBJ2-2; TRBD2 agrees at 8 bases. This CDR3 has 15 residues. Germline CDR1 is KGHSH and CDR2 is LQKENI. Trimming removed 5 bases from V and 3 bases from J; junction bases left unmatched: 5. In DNA form, the CDR3 reads TGTGCCAGCTCAGCCGGGAGGGCCGACACCGGGGAGCTGTTTTTT. The encoded protein is CASSAGRADTGELFF.

Only one count was recorded for this clone. The J gene is TRBJ1-1, the V gene TRBV5-1; no clear D gene. Germline assignment: CDR1 SGHRS and CDR2 YFSETQ. CDR3 length: 15 residues. The germline V and J ends were trimmed by 0 bases and 4 bases, with 13 bases remaining between them. DNA of the CDR3: TGCGCCAGCAGCTTGGAAGGGATTGATGGCACTGAAGCTTTCTTT. This codes for CASSLEGIDGTEAFF.